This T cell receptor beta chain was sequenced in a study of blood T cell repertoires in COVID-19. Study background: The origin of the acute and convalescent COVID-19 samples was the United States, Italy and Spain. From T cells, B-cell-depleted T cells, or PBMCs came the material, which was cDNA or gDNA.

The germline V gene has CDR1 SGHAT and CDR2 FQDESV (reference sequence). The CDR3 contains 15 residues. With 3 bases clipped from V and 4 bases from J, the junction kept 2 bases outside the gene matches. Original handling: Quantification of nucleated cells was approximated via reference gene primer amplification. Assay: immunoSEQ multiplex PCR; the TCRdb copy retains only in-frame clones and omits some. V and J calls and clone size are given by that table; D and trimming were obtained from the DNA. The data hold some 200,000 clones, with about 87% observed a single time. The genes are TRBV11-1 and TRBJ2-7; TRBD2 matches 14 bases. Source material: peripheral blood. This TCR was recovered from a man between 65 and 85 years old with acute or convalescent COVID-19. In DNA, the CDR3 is TGTGCCAGCAGCTTCGGACTAGCGGGAGGATACGAGCAGTACTTC. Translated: CASSFGLAGGYEQYF.